This is a list of T cell receptor beta chains from one sample in a study of cytomegalovirus exposure and HLA in healthy donors. TCRdb keeps only in-frame clones here, not all; method: immunoSEQ multiplex PCR. Of about 230,000 clones detected, more than 75% appear once; the ten largest clones hold over 1%. Material for sequencing was PBMCs. The receptors derive from a human donor in good health. The CDR3 runs from the conserved cysteine through the conserved F or W. A D gene is named only where the DNA matches it firmly. Clone size appears in some rows only: once, few, many, or a class for an expanded clone.

NA	TRBJ1-3	TRBV13	NA	TGTGCCAGCAGCTTTACACAGTTCCAGGGCTCTGGAAACACCATATATTTT	CASSFTQFQGSGNTIYF
few	TRBJ1-1	TRBV10-1	NA	TGCGCCAGTCAGGACTTTCCCAACACTGAAGCTTTCTTT	CASQDFPNTEAFF
NA	TRBJ2-1	TRBV5-4	NA	TGTGCCAGCAGCCCTCTCGCGGGGAGGACCTACAATGAGCAGTTCTTC	CASSPLAGRTYNEQFF
NA	TRBJ2-7	TRBV29-1	TRBD1	TGCAGCGTTGAGGGACAGGGGCCCTACGAGCAGTACTTC	CSVEGQGPYEQYF
NA	TRBJ2-1	TRBV11-2	NA	TGTGCCAGCAGCTCCACTTTATGGAATGAGCAGTTCTTC	CASSSTLWNEQFF
NA	TRBJ1-1	TRBV7-2	NA	TGTGCCAGCAGCGAAGACAGTTTGTTCGGGGCTTTCTTT	CASSEDSLFGAFF
NA	TRBJ2-1	TRBV4-3	TRBD1	TGCGCCAGCAGCCAAACAGGGGGCTATGAGCAGTTCTTC	CASSQTGGYEQFF
NA	TRBJ2-7	TRBV19	TRBD1	TGTGCCAGTAGTATCACAGGGGCCTACGAGCAGTACTTC	CASSITGAYEQYF
once	TRBJ2-2	TRBV18	TRBD1	TGTGCCAGCTCACTGACAGGGTCCGGGGAGCTGTTTTTT	CASSLTGSGELFF
NA	TRBJ2-2	TRBV11-2	TRBD1	TGTGCCAGCGGGGGGGAGCGGGACAGGGGGTTCCGTAACACCGGGGAGCTGTTTTTT	CASGGERDRGFRNTGELFF
NA	TRBJ2-7	TRBV7-3	NA	TGTGCCAGCAGCTTTGCCCCGGGGGTAGGGCTTTACGAGCAGTACTTC	CASSFAPGVGLYEQYF
NA	TRBJ1-4	TRBV7-9	TRBD1	TGTGCCAGCAGTCGGGACAGCGAAAAACTGTTTTTT	CASSRDSEKLFF
NA	TRBJ2-7	TRBV28	NA	TGTGCCAGCAGCCGACCCCCCAGGGGCTACGAGCAGTACTTC	CASSRPPRGYEQYF
NA	TRBJ2-5	TRBV6-6	TRBD2	TGTGCCAGCATCCCAGCGGGAGAGGAGACCCAGTACTTC	CASIPAGEETQYF
NA	TRBJ2-1	TRBV21-1	NA	TGTGCCAGCAGCAATCAAGGGCCAGGGGACAATGAGCAGTTCTTC	CASSNQGPGDNEQFF
NA	TRBJ2-7	TRBV6-5	TRBD1	TGTGCCAGCAGTTACAGCGGGACAGGGGACAGCGAGCAGTACTTC	CASSYSGTGDSEQYF
NA	TRBJ2-7	TRBV11-1	TRBD2	TGTGCCAGCAGCCCTAGCGGGAGCCAAACTACCATTTACGAGCAGTACTTC	CASSPSGSQTTIYEQYF
NA	TRBJ1-5	TRBV9	NA	TGTGCCAGCAGCGTAGGCGCGAGCAATCAGCCCCAGCATTTT	CASSVGASNQPQHF
once	TRBJ2-3	TRBV28	TRBD2	TGTGCCAGCGTACCCGGGGGGACCGATACGCAGTACTTT	CASVPGGTDTQYF
NA	TRBJ2-1	TRBV6-5	TRBD2	TGTGCCAGCAGTTCAGGCGGGAGGGCTTACAATGAGCAGTTCTTC	CASSSGGRAYNEQFF
NA	TRBJ2-5	TRBV5-1	NA	TGCGCCAGCAGGTGGCAGGGCCGCGAGACCCAGTACTTC	CASRWQGRETQYF
NA	TRBJ1-3	TRBV4-1	TRBD1	TGCGCCAGCAGCCCGCTCGACAGGGGAAATGGAAACACCATATATTTT	CASSPLDRGNGNTIYF
once	TRBJ2-1	TRBV30	TRBD2	TGTGCCTGGATTAGCGGGAGGGCCGGAACTAGGAATGAGCAGTTCTTC	CAWISGRAGTRNEQFF
NA	TRBJ2-2	TRBV7-2	NA	TGTGCCAGCAGCCCCCGGGTCCCGACCGGGGAGCTGTTTTTT	CASSPRVPTGELFF
NA	TRBJ1-2	TRBV18	NA	TGTGCCAGCTCAAACGCCCCCAGGGTAGACTATGGCTACACCTTC	CASSNAPRVDYGYTF
NA	TRBJ2-7	TRBV5-1	TRBD2	TGCGCCAGCAGCTCGGGACTAGCACGCGAGCAGTACTTC	CASSSGLAREQYF
once	TRBJ1-1	TRBV6-1	NA	TGTGCCAGCAGTGGTCCAGGGTTCACTGAAGCTTTCTTT	CASSGPGFTEAFF
NA	TRBJ1-3	TRBV7-9	NA	TGTGCCAGCAGCTTAGACAGGGTCTCTGGAAACACCATATATTTT	CASSLDRVSGNTIYF
NA	TRBJ2-7	TRBV9	TRBD2	TGTGCCAGCAGCGTCCGGGCTAGCGGGAGTCTCTCCTCCGAGCAGTACTTC	CASSVRASGSLSSEQYF
NA	TRBJ1-1	TRBV10-3	TRBD1	TGTGCCACGGACAGGGGCAGAGACGACACTGAAGCTTTCTTT	CATDRGRDDTEAFF
NA	TRBJ2-5	TRBV29-1	NA	TGCAGCGTTGGGACAGCCCAAGAGACCCAGTACTTC	CSVGTAQETQYF
NA	TRBJ1-1	TRBV6-5	NA	TGTGCCAGCAGTTTAAACGGGGGGCTGAACACTGAAGCTTTCTTT	CASSLNGGLNTEAFF
NA	TRBJ2-2	TRBV27	TRBD2	TGTGCCAGCAGACGTAGCGGGAGAAAGACCGGGGAGCTGTTTTTT	CASRRSGRKTGELFF
NA	TRBJ2-3	TRBV5-1	TRBD2	TGCGCCAGCAGCGGCAGGGGGACTAGCGGGAGGGTCGACACAGATACGCAGTATTTT	CASSGRGTSGRVDTDTQYF
once	TRBJ1-4	TRBV9	NA	TGTGCCAGCAGCCTCAAAGGGGCATCTAATGAAAAACTGTTTTTT	CASSLKGASNEKLFF
NA	TRBJ2-7	TRBV10-1	TRBD2	TGCGCCAGCAGTGAGAGGGAGGGTCTGGAGCAGTACTTC	CASSEREGLEQYF
NA	TRBJ2-6	TRBV28	NA	TGTGCCAGCAGTTTAGATCCAGGGAAGATCTCTGGGGCCAACGTCCTGACTTTC	CASSLDPGKISGANVLTF
NA	TRBJ1-3	TRBV7-9	NA	TGTGCCAGCAGACCCACAGGGAATTCTGGAAACACCATATATTTT	CASRPTGNSGNTIYF
NA	TRBJ1-4	TRBV6-1	TRBD1	TGTGCCAGCAGTGGGGCAGGGGGCTGGGAAAAACTGTTTTTT	CASSGAGGWEKLFF
NA	TRBJ2-4	TRBV28	TRBD1	TGTGCCAGCAGTTTCTCAGGGGGCTGGGACATTCAGTACTTC	CASSFSGGWDIQYF
NA	TRBJ1-5	TRBV7-9	NA	TGTTCCAGCAGCCCCCAGGATAGCAATCAGCCCCAGCATTTT	CSSSPQDSNQPQHF
NA	TRBJ1-1	TRBV7-9	NA	TGTGCCAGCAGCGATCCCGACAGACAGAACACTGAAGCTTTCTTT	CASSDPDRQNTEAFF
NA	TRBJ2-7	TRBV19	TRBD2	TGTGCCAGTAGTTCCCGGACTAGCGGGACAAGAGGGTACGAGCAGTACTTC	CASSSRTSGTRGYEQYF
NA	TRBJ2-7	TRBV6-5	TRBD1	TGTGCCAGCAGTCCACGTTGGGACAGCATGTACGAGCAGTACTTC	CASSPRWDSMYEQYF